This paragraph covers one T cell receptor (beta chain) sequence. Profiled with immunoSEQ multiplex PCR; TCRdb holds only in-frame clones, not every one. The data show 150,000 to 200,000 clones, with roughly 84% seen just once and under 4% held by the top ten. Someone with COVID-19 had been met by exposed participants within 2 weeks before study entry. This entry belongs to a study of blood T cell repertoires in COVID-19. Study as a whole: COVID-19 samples collected from the United States, Italy and Spain covered acute and convalescent phases.

The TCR originated in a woman aged 25 to 39 who had been exposed to COVID-19. The sequencing input was PBMCs or T cells enriched from blood (not recorded which).

CDR3 residues: CASSKPGGSGNTIYF. The DNA for the CDR3 is TGTGCCAGCTCGAAACCAGGGGGATCTGGAAACACCATATATTTT. V is TRBV5-4 and J is TRBJ1-3; TRBD1 matches at 7 bases. V lost 7 bases, J lost 1 base, and 8 bases stayed unmatched. Germline CDR1 and CDR2: SGHNT and YYREEE (reference sequence). The CDR3 loop spans 15 amino acids.